Following are 21 T cell receptor beta chains from one sample sequenced in a study of tumor-infiltrating lymphocytes in primary liver carcinoma. From 20-30 mg of unsorted bulk tissue, DNA and RNA were co-extracted together. Production of TCR beta cDNA used around 0.45 ug total RNA together with a constant-region primer. A slightly modified ARM-PCR protocol with three nested multiplex PCR rounds produced these TCR beta libraries. In the first two PCR rounds, TRBV1-TRBV30 forward primers were paired with a C-beta reverse primer, and each round lasted roughly 9 cycles. From the multiplex PCR reads, TCRdb called clonotypes with MiXCR, one entry per CDR3 protein. The repertoire holds approximately 110,000 distinct CDR3 sequences, around 64% seen once, with roughly 7.9% in the top ten. Sequencing was performed on liver tumor tissue from sampling region 3. Subset reported: tumor region T3, left-lateral pole. These receptors came from a woman aged 55-69 years with primary liver carcinoma and hepatitis B virus infection.

Details on this clonotype: It is unclear where the CDR3 begins or ends on the DNA, so no DNA is shown, and the CDR3 is as TCRdb lists it. The chain couples TRBV29-1 to TRBJ1-2. The CDR3 length equals 14 residues, ends included. CDR1 and CDR2 (germline): SQVTM, ANQGSEA. This CDR3 is CSIEDRSRPYGCTF.

About this clonotype: The CDR3 end shows no conserved phenylalanine or tryptophan, and so a read error is likely. The V and J genes are TRBV11-1 and TRBJ1-4; 8 positions agree with TRBD1. The CDR3 totals 14 residues. Germline V gives CDR1 SGHAT, CDR2 FQDESV (reference sequence). The CDR3 DNA reads TGTGCCAGTAGCTCCGGACAGGGTGAAGAAGAACTGTTTCTT. It yields the protein CASSSGQGEEELFL.

The table lists this clonotype with a few counts. CDR3 in amino acids: CASSYIPGLVVGEQYF. CDR3 DNA sequence: TGTGCCAGCAGCTATATACCGGGACTAGTTGTAGGCGAGCAGTACTTC. The chain joins TRBV11-2 to TRBJ2-7, with 8 bases fitting TRBD2. Per the germline V gene, CDR1 is SGHAT and CDR2 is FQNNGV. The CDR3 covers 16 residues. Trimming removed 4 bases from V and 6 bases from J; junction bases left unmatched: 14.

In the case of this clonotype: A read error may account for a junction end that differs from germline. The chain employs TRBV6-1 and TRBJ2-3; the D is unclear. CDR3 length equals 12 residues. From germline, CDR1 is MNHNS and CDR2 SASEGT. In DNA, the CDR3 is TGTGTCAGCAGTGAAAACGCTGATACGCAGTATTTT. As protein: CVSSENADTQYF.

The sample holds many counts of this clonotype. The rearrangement joins TRBV10-2 to TRBJ2-1, with 7 positions matching TRBD2. Germline V gene lookup returns CDR1 WSHSY and CDR2 SAAADI. J was trimmed by 7 bases and V by 0 bases; bases with no gene match: 12. The CDR3 extends over 17 amino acids. The CDR3 sequence is CASSESSREPPGNEQFF. The CDR3 DNA is TGCGCCAGCAGTGAGTCTTCGCGGGAGCCCCCGGGGAATGAGCAGTTCTTC.

This clonotype was seen repeatedly, ten times or more. The chain carries TRBV6-5 and TRBJ2-4; TRBD1 or TRBD2 may be the D gene (5 bases each). The V end lost 4 bases, the J end lost 0 bases, and 7 bases lay between the germline ends. CDR1 is MNHEY and CDR2 is SVGAGI in the germline V gene. This CDR3 is 14 amino acids long. CDR3 coding DNA: TGTGCCAGCAGTTCCGGGACAGCCAAAAACATTCAGTACTTC. Protein product: CASSSGTAKNIQYF.

The J gene is TRBJ2-5, the V gene TRBV28, with TRBD1 identical over 7 bases. This CDR3 has 15 amino acids. Losses at the gene ends were 7 bases for V and 7 bases for J; bases not matched to a gene: 15. The V gene's germline CDR1 is MDHEN and CDR2 SYDVKM. The CDR3 loop reads CASKETRDSGRTQYF. In DNA form, the CDR3 reads TGTGCCAGCAAAGAGACCCGGGACAGCGGTAGGACCCAGTACTTC.

Points on this clonotype: Germline and junction disagree at one end, which may indicate a read error. The chain recombines TRBV6-6 with TRBJ1-5; a possible D gene is TRBD1 (5 bases). The germline V gene encodes CDR1 MNHNY and CDR2 SVGAGI (reference sequence). There are 16 residues in the CDR3. CDR3: CASSYSTGGGFQPQRF. The CDR3 nucleotides are TGTGCAAGCAGTTACTCCACCGGGGGAGGTTTTCAGCCCCAGCGTTTC.

On this clonotype: A read error may produce the germline difference seen at one junction end. The chain combines TRBV28 with TRBJ1-1; a possible D gene is TRBD1 (6 bases). Germline V lookup: CDR1 MDHEN, CDR2 SYDVKM. This CDR3 region has 13 residues. As DNA, the CDR3 is TGTGCCAGCAAAGACAGGAGTGTCACTGAAACTTTCTTT. Translating it yields CASKDRSVTETFF. Full variable domain (outside the CDR3, taken from reference TRBV28 and TRBJ1-1): DVKVTQSSRYLVKRTGEKVFLECVQDMDHENMFWYRQDPGLGLRLIYFSYDVKMKEKGDIPEGYSVSREKKERFSLILESASTNQTSMYLCASKDRSVTETFFGQGTRLTVV.

As concerns this clonotype: At one end the junction does not follow the germline gene, possibly because of a read error. The chain joins TRBV11-2 to TRBJ2-5; D might be TRBD1 or TRBD2, each matching 6 bases. Germline CDR1 and CDR2: SGHAT and FQNNGV. This CDR3 is 13 amino acids long. CDR3 protein: CAGSLQGLETQYF. For the CDR3, the DNA is TGTGCCGGCAGCTTACAGGGACTAGAGACCCAGTACTTC.

This clonotype was seen many times. J is TRBJ1-2 and V is TRBV28, with D possibly matching TRBD1 (5 bases). Germline V gives CDR1 MDHEN, CDR2 SYDVKM. The V end lost 10 bases, the J end lost 6 bases, and 18 bases lay between the germline ends. This CDR3 spans 13 amino acids. The CDR3 spells CATQVGGLNGYTF. CDR3 DNA: TGTGCCACACAGGTCGGAGGGTTGAATGGCTACACCTTC.

As DNA, the CDR3 is TGTGCCAGCATTGAGACAGGGGAAGATTCGGGCGTCAATGAGCAGTTCTTC. It translates to CASIETGEDSGVNEQFF. The rearrangement uses TRBV11-2 and TRBJ2-1; 8 bases map to TRBD1. V lost 7 bases to trimming and J lost 6 bases; unmatched junction nucleotides: 17. This CDR3 has 17 residues. Per germline, CDR1 SGHAT and CDR2 FQNNGV.

Concerning this clonotype: A much larger clone sits a single nucleotide away, making a read error possible. J is TRBJ2-1 and V is TRBV14, with D possibly TRBD2 on 6 matching bases. Germline lookup yields CDR1 SGHDN and CDR2 FVKESK. Trimming shortened V by 3 bases and J by 2 bases, and 17 bases separated the two germline ends. The CDR3 runs 17 residues. CDR3 nucleotide sequence: TGTGCCAGCAGCCACTGGGACGGCGGGACGGCCTACAATGAGCAGTTCTTC. Its protein product is CASSHWDGGTAYNEQFF.

This clonotype occurred a few times. V gene TRBV14 combines with J gene TRBJ2-3; 15 bases agree with TRBD2. Trimming removed 1 base from V and 0 bases from J; junction bases left unmatched: 11. This CDR3 is built from 21 residues. Looked up from germline, CDR1 is SGHDN and CDR2 is FVKESK. Here the CDR3 reads CASSQVLGLAGGSYSTDTQYF. In DNA, the CDR3 is TGTGCCAGCAGCCAAGTTCTGGGACTAGCGGGAGGATCCTATAGCACAGATACGCAGTATTTT.

The J gene is TRBJ2-1, the V gene TRBV11-1; 9 bases align to TRBD2. This CDR3 contains 16 residues. Germline V lookup: CDR1 SGHAT, CDR2 FQDESV (reference sequence). The ends lost 6 bases at V and 6 bases at J; junction bases unmatched: 12. The CDR3 bases are TGTGCCAGCAGTTCGACGAGTAGCGGGAGCTGCAATGAGCAGTTCTTC. Translating it yields CASSSTSSGSCNEQFF.

Worth noting for this clonotype: A read error may produce the germline difference seen at one junction end. V usage is TRBV6-5 and J usage is TRBJ2-2; 12 nucleotides match TRBD2. The CDR3 is made up of 17 amino acids. Germline-derived CDR1 and CDR2 are MNHEY and SVGAGI. For the CDR3, the DNA is TGTGACAGCAGAACCGGACTAGCGGGGTTAAACACCGAGGAGCTGTTTTTT. Its protein is CDSRTGLAGLNTEELFF.

About this clonotype: A read error may explain this, as a much larger clone is one base away. The J gene is TRBJ2-7, the V gene TRBV28, with D perhaps being TRBD1 or TRBD2 (5 bases each). Germline V gene data show CDR1 as MDHEN and CDR2 as SYDVKM. The CDR3 runs to 14 residues. The CDR3 region has the DNA TGTGCCAGCAGCCTCCCTGCCACCCGGGGCGAGCAGTGCTTC. This sequence encodes CASSLPATRGEQCF.

Notes on this clonotype: One junction end disagrees with the germline gene, perhaps due to a read error. V is TRBV11-2 and J is TRBJ2-5; 10 bases match TRBD2. CDR3 length: 16 residues. Germline CDR1 reads SGHAT; CDR2 reads FQNNGV. Here the CDR3 DNA reads TGTGCCGGCAGCCAGGTCGCGACTAGCGGGCCCGGGACCCAGTACTTC. Translation gives CAGSQVATSGPGTQYF. The full variable domain, with the rest looked up from reference TRBV11-2 and TRBJ2-5, is EAGVAQSPRYKIIEKRQSVAFWCNPISGHATLYWYQQILGQGPKLLIQFQNNGVVDDSQLPKDRFSAERLKGVDSTLKIQPAKLEDSAVYLCAGSQVATSGPGTQYFGPGTRLLVL.

To note about this clonotype: At one end, the junction sequence differs from germline, possibly due to a read error. The chain uses TRBV6-1 and TRBJ2-7; no clear D gene. This CDR3 region has 11 residues. Germline V gives CDR1 MNHNS, CDR2 SASEGT. The CDR3 region is CATQETYEQYF. In nucleotides, the CDR3 is TGTGCCACCCAGGAGACCTATGAGCAGTACTTC.

The rearrangement links TRBV29-1 to TRBJ1-1; no clear D. Germline V gene lookup returns CDR1 SQVTM and CDR2 ANQGSEA. The CDR3 length is 12 residues. Trimming removed 7 bases from V and 2 bases from J, with 11 bases in between. The CDR3 DNA sequence: TGCAGCGATAGCCCATGTAACACTGAAGCTTTCTTT. This encodes CSDSPCNTEAFF. Filled out from reference TRBV29-1 and TRBJ1-1, the complete variable domain reads SAVISQKPSRDICQRGTSLTIQCQVDSQVTMMFWYRQQPGQSLTLIATANQGSEATYESGFVIDKFPISRPNLTFSTLTVSNMSPEDSSIYLCSDSPCNTEAFFGQGTRLTVV.

This clonotype was seen once. The chain is built from TRBV15 and TRBJ2-2, with D hard to call. The CDR3 is made up of 14 amino acids. Germline CDR1 and CDR2: LNHNV and YYDKDF (reference sequence). The germline V and J ends were trimmed by 8 bases and 9 bases, with 19 bases remaining between them. The CDR3 DNA follows: TGTGCCACCGCCTTCTTCCCCTTTGCCTGGGAGCTGTTTTTT. As protein: CATAFFPFAWELFF.